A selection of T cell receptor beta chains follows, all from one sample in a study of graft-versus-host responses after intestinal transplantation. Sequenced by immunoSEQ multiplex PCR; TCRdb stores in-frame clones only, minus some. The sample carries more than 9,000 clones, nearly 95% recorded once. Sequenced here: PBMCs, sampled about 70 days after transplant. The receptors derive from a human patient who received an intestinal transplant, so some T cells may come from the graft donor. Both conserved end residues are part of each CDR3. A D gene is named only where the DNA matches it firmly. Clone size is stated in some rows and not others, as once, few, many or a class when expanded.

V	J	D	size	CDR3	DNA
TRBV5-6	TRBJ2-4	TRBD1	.	CASGTGDMENIQYF	TGTGCCAGCGGGACAGGGGATATGGAAAACATTCAGTACTTC
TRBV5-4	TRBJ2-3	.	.	CASSSGAGGTDTQYF	TGTGCCAGCAGTTCGGGGGCAGGGGGCACAGATACGCAGTATTTT
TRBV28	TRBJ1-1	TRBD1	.	CASSSTGGLILNTEAFF	TGTGCCAGCAGTTCGACAGGGGGCCTGATTCTGAACACTGAAGCTTTCTTT
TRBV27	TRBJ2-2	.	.	CASNTQANTGELFF	TGTGCCAGCAACACCCAGGCAAACACCGGGGAGCTGTTTTTT
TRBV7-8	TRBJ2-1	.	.	CASSFLGGSYNEQFF	TGTGCCAGCAGCTTCCTTGGCGGCTCCTACAATGAGCAGTTCTTC
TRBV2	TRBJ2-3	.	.	CASLNWAESTDTQYF	TGTGCCAGCTTAAATTGGGCGGAGAGCACAGATACGCAGTATTTT
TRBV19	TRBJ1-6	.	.	CASSIRSDGLNSPLHF	TGTGCCAGTAGTATAAGGTCAGACGGACTTAATTCACCCCTCCACTTT
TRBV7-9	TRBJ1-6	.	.	CASSPPDNSPLHF	TGTGCCAGCAGCCCCCCGGATAATTCACCCCTCCACTTT
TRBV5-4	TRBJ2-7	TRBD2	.	CASSGGLAGGPPYEQYF	TGTGCCAGCAGCGGGGGACTAGCGGGAGGGCCACCCTACGAGCAGTACTTC
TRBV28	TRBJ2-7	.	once	CASSLDPQRVYEQYF	TGTGCCAGCAGTTTAGATCCCCAGCGGGTCTACGAGCAGTACTTC
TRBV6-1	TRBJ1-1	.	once	CASSGSGPYTEAFF	TGTGCCAGCAGTGGCTCGGGGCCGTACACTGAAGCTTTCTTT
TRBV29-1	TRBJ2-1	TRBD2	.	CSVEGTSGVSGNEQFF	TGCAGCGTTGAGGGGACTAGCGGGGTTTCTGGGAATGAGCAGTTCTTC
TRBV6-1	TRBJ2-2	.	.	CASTPVAGELFF	TGTGCCAGCACCCCCGTTGCCGGGGAGCTGTTTTTT
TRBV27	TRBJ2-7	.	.	CASSLRGRKPLPYEQYF	TGTGCCAGCAGTTTAAGGGGCCGGAAACCTTTACCCTACGAGCAGTACTTC
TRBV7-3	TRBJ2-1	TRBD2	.	CASSPPSPAGDNEQFF	TGTGCCAGCAGCCCCCCTAGCCCAGCGGGAGACAATGAGCAGTTCTTC
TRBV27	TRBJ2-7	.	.	CASSLGAGNSYEQYF	TGTGCCAGCAGTTTGGGGGCGGGGAACTCCTACGAGCAGTACTTC
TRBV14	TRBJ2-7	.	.	CASSPDSSYEQYF	TGTGCCAGCAGTCCCGACAGCTCCTACGAGCAGTACTTC
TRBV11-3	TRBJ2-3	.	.	CASSGRVTDTQYF	TGTGCCAGCAGCGGGCGGGTCACAGATACGCAGTATTTT
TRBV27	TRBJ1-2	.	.	CASSLDRQRYGYTF	TGTGCCAGCAGTTTGGACCGTCAGAGGTATGGCTACACCTTC
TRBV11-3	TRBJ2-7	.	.	CASSFGQPISYEQYF	TGTGCCAGCAGCTTTGGACAGCCAATTTCCTACGAGCAGTACTTC
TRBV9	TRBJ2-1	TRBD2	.	CASTNGVLAGPYNEQFF	TGTGCCAGCACCAATGGGGTACTAGCGGGACCTTACAATGAGCAGTTCTTC
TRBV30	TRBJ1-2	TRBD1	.	CASYSGGGYTF	TGTGCCTCCTACTCAGGGGGTGGCTACACCTTC
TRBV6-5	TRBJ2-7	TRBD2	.	CASSPSGSSYEQYF	TGTGCCAGCAGCCCTAGCGGTAGCTCCTACGAGCAGTACTTC
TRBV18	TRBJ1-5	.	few	CASSSKTGGGNQPQHF	TGTGCCAGCTCATCAAAGACCGGGGGGGGCAATCAGCCCCAGCATTTT
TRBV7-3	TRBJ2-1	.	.	CASSLIGGYNEQFF	TGTGCCAGCAGCTTAATTGGAGGGTACAATGAGCAGTTCTTC
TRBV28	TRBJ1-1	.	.	CASSRGAGEAFF	TGTGCCAGCAGTAGGGGGGCAGGTGAAGCTTTCTTT
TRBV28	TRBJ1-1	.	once	CASQDTINTEAFF	TGTGCCAGCCAGGACACAATAAACACTGAAGCTTTCTTT
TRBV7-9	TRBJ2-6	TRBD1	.	CASSFGQGDLSGANVLTF	TGTGCCAGCAGCTTCGGACAGGGGGACCTCTCTGGGGCCAACGTCCTGACTTTC
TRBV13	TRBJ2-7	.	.	CASSPSPPGAADYEQYF	TGTGCCAGCAGCCCTAGCCCCCCAGGAGCGGCCGACTACGAGCAGTACTTC
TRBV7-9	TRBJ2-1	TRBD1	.	CASSLGQGRYNEQFF	TGTGCCAGCAGCTTAGGACAGGGGAGGTACAATGAGCAGTTCTTC
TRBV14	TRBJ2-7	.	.	CASSQGVGGFYEQYF	TGTGCCAGCAGCCAGGGGGTCGGAGGTTTCTACGAGCAGTACTTC
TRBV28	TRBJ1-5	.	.	CASSLDLEAPGQPQHF	TGTGCCAGCAGTTTAGATTTAGAGGCGCCGGGTCAGCCCCAGCATTTT
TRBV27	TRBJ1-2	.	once	CASSYYLYRIYGYTF	TGTGCCAGCAGCTATTACTTATACAGAATCTATGGCTACACCTTC
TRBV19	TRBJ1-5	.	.	CASIAGGNQPQHF	TGTGCCAGTATTGCCGGGGGCAATCAGCCCCAGCATTTT
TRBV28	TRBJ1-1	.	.	CASSSPKDTEAFF	TGTGCCAGCAGTAGTCCGAAGGACACTGAAGCTTTCTTT
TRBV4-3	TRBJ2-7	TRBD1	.	CASSPGQGAYEQYF	TGCGCCAGCAGCCCGGGACAGGGGGCCTACGAGCAGTACTTC
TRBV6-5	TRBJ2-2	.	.	CASRPGQVNTGELFF	TGTGCCAGCAGACCCGGCCAGGTGAACACCGGGGAGCTGTTTTTT
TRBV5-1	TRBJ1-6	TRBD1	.	CASSFGQGYNSPLHF	TGCGCCAGCAGCTTTGGACAGGGGTATAATTCACCCCTCCACTTT
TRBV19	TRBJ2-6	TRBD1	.	CASSSDRVGANVLTF	TGTGCCAGTAGTAGCGACAGGGTTGGGGCCAACGTCCTGACTTTC
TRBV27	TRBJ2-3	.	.	CASRGQLKDTDTQYF	TGTGCCAGCAGAGGACAATTAAAGGACACAGATACGCAGTATTTT
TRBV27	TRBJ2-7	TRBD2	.	CASSLSSGDGKQYF	TGTGCCAGCAGTTTATCCAGCGGGGATGGAAAGCAGTACTTC
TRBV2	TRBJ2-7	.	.	CASSEGLVWGGRSYEQYF	TGTGCCAGCAGTGAAGGCTTGGTTTGGGGAGGTCGGTCCTACGAGCAGTACTTC
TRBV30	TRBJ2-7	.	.	CAQEGSPYEQYF	TGTGCCCAGGAGGGAAGTCCATACGAGCAGTACTTC
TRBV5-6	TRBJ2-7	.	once	CASSTGSSYEQYF	TGTGCCAGCAGCACCGGGAGCTCCTACGAGCAGTACTTC
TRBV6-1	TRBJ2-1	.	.	CASSDLVVSGSYNEQFF	TGTGCCAGCAGTGATTTAGTCGTGTCAGGCTCCTACAATGAGCAGTTCTTC
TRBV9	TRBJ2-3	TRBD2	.	CASSGEGGSTDTQYF	TGTGCCAGCAGCGGTGAGGGCGGGAGTACAGATACGCAGTATTTT
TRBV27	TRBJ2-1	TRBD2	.	CASTHIGTSGNEQFF	TGTGCCAGCACCCATATCGGGACTAGCGGCAATGAGCAGTTCTTC
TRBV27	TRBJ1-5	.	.	CASSPQSARPQHF	TGTGCCAGCAGTCCTCAATCGGCGCGGCCCCAGCATTTT
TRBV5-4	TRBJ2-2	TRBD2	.	CASSPKSGRGTGELFF	TGTGCCAGCAGCCCGAAAAGCGGGAGGGGCACCGGGGAGCTGTTTTTT
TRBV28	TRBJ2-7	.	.	CASSFPILYGDEQYF	TGTGCCAGCAGTTTCCCGATCCTTTACGGAGACGAGCAGTACTTC
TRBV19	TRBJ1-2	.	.	CASSSPGGGLYGYTF	TGTGCCAGTAGTTCCCCGGGGGGCGGACTCTATGGCTACACCTTC
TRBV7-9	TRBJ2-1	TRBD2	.	CASSREGPDEQFF	TGTGCCAGCAGCAGGGAGGGCCCCGATGAGCAGTTCTTC
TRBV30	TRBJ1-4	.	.	CAWEHRQKATNEKLFF	TGTGCCTGGGAACACCGCCAAAAAGCAACTAATGAAAAACTGTTTTTT
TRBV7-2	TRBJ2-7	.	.	CASSLGFEVQYF	TGTGCCAGCAGCTTAGGGTTTGAGGTGCAGTACTTC
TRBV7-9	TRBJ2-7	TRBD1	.	CASSLGTGKTYEQYF	TGTGCCAGCAGCTTAGGGACAGGGAAAACCTACGAGCAGTACTTC
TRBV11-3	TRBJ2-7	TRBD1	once	CASSPRDSPTYEQYF	TGTGCCAGCAGCCCCCGGGACAGTCCGACCTACGAGCAGTACTTC
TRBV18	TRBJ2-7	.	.	CASLGTGPPYEQYF	TGTGCCAGCTTAGGGACGGGGCCTCCCTACGAGCAGTACTTC
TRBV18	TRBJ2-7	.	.	CASSPPGDPHEQYF	TGTGCCAGCTCACCACCGGGGGACCCCCACGAGCAGTACTTC
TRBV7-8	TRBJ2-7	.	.	CASSLVASSYEQYF	TGTGCCAGCAGCTTAGTCGCCAGCTCCTACGAGCAGTACTTC